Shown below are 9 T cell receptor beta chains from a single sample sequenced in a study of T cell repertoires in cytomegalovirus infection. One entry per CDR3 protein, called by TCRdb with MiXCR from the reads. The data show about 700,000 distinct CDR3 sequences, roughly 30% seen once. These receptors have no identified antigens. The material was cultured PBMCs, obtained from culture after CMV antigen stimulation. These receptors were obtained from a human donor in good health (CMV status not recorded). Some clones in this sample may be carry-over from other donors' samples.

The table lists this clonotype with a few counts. In DNA, the CDR3 is TGTGCCAGCAGTCTCCCTCGCGGGAGTGAGACCCAGTACTTC. It specifies CASSLPRGSETQYF. The chain carries TRBV12-3 or TRBV12-4 and TRBJ2-5; 7 bases align to TRBD2. V lost 5 bases, J lost 5 bases, and 8 bases stayed unmatched. The CDR3 covers 14 residues.

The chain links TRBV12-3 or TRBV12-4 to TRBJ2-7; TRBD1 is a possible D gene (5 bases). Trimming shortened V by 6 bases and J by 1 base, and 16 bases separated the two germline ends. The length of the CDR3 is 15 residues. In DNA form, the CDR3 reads TGTGCCAGCAGCCCTGGAGTACGACAGTCCTACGAGCAGTACTTC. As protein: CASSPGVRQSYEQYF.

CDR3 protein: CSAIRLAGQNIQYF. In DNA form, the CDR3 reads TGCAGTGCGATTAGACTAGCCGGCCAAAACATTCAGTACTTC. The V call is TRBV20-1, the J call TRBJ2-4, with 7 bases that match TRBD2. V was pared by 6 bases and J by 5 bases, with 10 bases of the junction left unmatched. The CDR3 has 14 amino acids. Germline V lookup: CDR1 DFQATT, CDR2 SNEGSKA (reference sequence).

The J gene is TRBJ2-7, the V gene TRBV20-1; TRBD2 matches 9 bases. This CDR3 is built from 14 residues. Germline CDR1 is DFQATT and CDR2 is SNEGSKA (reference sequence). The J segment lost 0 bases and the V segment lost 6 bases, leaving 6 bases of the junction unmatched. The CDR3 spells CSATSGPSSYEQYF. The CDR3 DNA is TGCAGTGCCACTAGCGGGCCGAGCTCCTACGAGCAGTACTTC.

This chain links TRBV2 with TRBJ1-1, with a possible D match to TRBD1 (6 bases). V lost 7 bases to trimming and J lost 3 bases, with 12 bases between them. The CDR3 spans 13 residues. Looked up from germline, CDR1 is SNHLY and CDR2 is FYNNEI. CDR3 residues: CASNYRVDTEAFF. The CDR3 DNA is TGTGCCAGCAATTACAGGGTCGACACTGAAGCTTTCTTT.

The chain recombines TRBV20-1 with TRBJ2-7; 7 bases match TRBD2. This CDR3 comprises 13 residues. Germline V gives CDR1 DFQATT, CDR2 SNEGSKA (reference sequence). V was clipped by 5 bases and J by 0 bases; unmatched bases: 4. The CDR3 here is CSAERDYSYEQYF. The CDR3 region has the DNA TGCAGTGCTGAGCGGGACTACTCCTACGAGCAGTACTTC.

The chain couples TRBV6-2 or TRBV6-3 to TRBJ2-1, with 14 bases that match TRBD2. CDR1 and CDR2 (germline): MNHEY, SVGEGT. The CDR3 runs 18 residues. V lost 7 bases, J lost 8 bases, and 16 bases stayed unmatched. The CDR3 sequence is CASTNRGGGLAGGDEQFF. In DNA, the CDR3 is TGTGCCAGCACCAATAGGGGGGGCGGACTAGCGGGAGGCGATGAGCAGTTCTTC.

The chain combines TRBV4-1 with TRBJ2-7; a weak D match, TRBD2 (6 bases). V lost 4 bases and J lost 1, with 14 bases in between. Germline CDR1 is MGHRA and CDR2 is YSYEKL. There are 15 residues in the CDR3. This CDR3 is CASSPRGGKSYEQYF. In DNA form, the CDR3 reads TGCGCCAGCAGCCCGAGGGGCGGGAAATCCTACGAGCAGTACTTC.

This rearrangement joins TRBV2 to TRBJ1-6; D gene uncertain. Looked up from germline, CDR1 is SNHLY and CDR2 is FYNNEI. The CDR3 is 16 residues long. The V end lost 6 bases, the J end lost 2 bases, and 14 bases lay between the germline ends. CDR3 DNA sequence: TGTGCCAGCAGCGATCCCGGCCGGCCCTATAATTCACCCCTCCACTTT. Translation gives CASSDPGRPYNSPLHF.